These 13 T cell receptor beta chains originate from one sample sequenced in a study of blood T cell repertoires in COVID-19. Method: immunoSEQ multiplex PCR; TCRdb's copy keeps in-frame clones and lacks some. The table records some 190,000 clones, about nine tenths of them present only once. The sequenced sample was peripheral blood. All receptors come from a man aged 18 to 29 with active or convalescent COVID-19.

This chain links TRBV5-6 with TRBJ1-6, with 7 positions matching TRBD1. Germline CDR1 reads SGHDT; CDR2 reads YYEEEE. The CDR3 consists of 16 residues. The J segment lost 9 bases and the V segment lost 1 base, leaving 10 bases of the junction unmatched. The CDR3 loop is CASSLFLGQIGSPLHF. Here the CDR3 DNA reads TGTGCCAGCAGCTTGTTTTTGGGACAGATCGGTTCACCCCTCCACTTT.

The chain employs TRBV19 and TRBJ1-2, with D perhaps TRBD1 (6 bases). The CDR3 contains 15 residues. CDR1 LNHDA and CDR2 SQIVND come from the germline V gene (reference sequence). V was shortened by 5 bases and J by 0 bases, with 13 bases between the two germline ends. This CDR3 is CASSDPPGANYGYTF. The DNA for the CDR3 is TGTGCCAGTAGTGACCCGCCAGGGGCTAACTATGGCTACACCTTC.

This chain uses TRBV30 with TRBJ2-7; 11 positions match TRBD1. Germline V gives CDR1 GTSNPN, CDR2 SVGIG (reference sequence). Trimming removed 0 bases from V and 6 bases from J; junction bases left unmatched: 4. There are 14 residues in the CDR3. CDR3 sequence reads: CAWSVLGQGGEQYF. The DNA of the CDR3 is TGTGCCTGGAGTGTACTGGGACAGGGGGGCGAGCAGTACTTC.

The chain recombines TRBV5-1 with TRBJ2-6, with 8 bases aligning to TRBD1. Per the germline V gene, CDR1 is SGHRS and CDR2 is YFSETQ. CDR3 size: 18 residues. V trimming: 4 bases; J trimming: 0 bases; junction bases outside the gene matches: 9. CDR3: CASSKPGQVSSGANVLTF. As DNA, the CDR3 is TGCGCCAGCAGCAAACCGGGACAGGTAAGCTCTGGGGCCAACGTCCTGACTTTC.

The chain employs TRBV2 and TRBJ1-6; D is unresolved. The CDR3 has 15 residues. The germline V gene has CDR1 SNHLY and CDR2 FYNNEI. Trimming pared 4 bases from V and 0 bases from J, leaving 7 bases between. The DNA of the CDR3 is TGTGCCAGCAGTGGGGCAGCCTCCTATAATTCACCCCTCCACTTT. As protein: CASSGAASYNSPLHF.

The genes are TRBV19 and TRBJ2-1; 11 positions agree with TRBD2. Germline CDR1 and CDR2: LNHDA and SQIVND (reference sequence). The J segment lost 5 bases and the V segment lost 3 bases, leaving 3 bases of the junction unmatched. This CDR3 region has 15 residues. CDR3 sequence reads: CASSMGLAVDNEQFF. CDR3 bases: TGTGCCAGTAGTATGGGACTAGCGGTCGACAATGAGCAGTTCTTC.

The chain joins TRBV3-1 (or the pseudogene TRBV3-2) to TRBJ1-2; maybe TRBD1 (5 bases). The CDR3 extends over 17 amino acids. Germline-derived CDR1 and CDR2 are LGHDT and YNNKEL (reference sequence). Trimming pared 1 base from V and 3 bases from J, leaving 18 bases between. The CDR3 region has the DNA TGTGCCAGCAGCCAAGGCCGGGGAGGGACGACCTACTATGGCTACACCTTC. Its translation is CASSQGRGGTTYYGYTF.

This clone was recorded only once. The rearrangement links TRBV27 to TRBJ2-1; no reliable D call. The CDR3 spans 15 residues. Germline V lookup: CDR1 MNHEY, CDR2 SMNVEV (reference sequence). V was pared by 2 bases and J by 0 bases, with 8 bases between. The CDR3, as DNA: TGTGCCAGCAGTTTAGGGCAGGTCTCCTACAATGAGCAGTTCTTC. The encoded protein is CASSLGQVSYNEQFF.

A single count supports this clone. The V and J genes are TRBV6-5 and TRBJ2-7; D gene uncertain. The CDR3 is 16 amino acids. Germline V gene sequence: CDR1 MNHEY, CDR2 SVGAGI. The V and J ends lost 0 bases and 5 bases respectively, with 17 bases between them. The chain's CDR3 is CASSYSRTKRYDEQYF. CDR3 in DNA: TGTGCCAGCAGTTACTCGAGAACGAAGCGCTACGACGAGCAGTACTTC.

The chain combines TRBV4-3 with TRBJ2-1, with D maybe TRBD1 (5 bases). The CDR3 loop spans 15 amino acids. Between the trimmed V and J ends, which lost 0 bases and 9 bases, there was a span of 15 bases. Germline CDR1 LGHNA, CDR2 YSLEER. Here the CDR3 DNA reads TGCGCCAGCAGCCAAGATATTACAGGTCGTTTTGAGCAGTTCTTC. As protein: CASSQDITGRFEQFF.

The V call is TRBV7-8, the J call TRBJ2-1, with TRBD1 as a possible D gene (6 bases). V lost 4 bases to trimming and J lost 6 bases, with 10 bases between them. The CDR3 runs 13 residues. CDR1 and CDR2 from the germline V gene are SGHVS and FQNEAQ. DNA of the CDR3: TGTGCCAGCAGCTCCCGGACAGTCAATGAGCAGTTCTTC. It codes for CASSSRTVNEQFF.

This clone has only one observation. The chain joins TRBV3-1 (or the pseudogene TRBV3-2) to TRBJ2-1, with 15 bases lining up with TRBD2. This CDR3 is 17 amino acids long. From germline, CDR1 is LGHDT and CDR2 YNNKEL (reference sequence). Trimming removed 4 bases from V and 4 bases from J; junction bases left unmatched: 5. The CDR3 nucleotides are TGTGCCAGCAGCCCGTACGGGACTAGCGGGGGGTACAATGAGCAGTTCTTC. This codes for CASSPYGTSGGYNEQFF.

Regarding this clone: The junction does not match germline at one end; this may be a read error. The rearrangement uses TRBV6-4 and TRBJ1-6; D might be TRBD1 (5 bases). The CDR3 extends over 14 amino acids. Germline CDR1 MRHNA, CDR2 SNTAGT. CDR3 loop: CASSTDIYDSPLHF. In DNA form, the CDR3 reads TGTGCCAGTTCGACAGACATCTATGATTCACCCCTCCACTTT.